This T cell receptor beta chain appears in the sequencing data of a study of blood T cell repertoires in COVID-19. Clones were read by immunoSEQ multiplex PCR, and TCRdb kept only the in-frame ones, dropping some. Of about 240,000 clones listed, around 83% are singletons. As for this clone: The same CDR3 also results from other DNA sequences found in this sample.

This CDR3 comprises 13 residues. The germline gives CDR1 MNHEY, CDR2 SMNVEV (reference sequence). With 3 bases removed from V and 2 bases from J, the gap between germline ends came to 8 bases. This receptor was obtained from a woman older than 75 with acute or convalescent COVID-19. Sequencing was done on a sample of peripheral blood. This chain uses TRBV27 with TRBJ2-7; maybe TRBD2 (5 bases). DNA for the CDR3: TGTGCCAGCAGTTTGGCGGGTACCTACGAGCAGTACTTC. It is translated as CASSLAGTYEQYF.